What follows is one TCR beta chain and its context. Its matching antigen is unknown. Alongside a J-beta primer mix, a sample-barcoded 5' primer served in a second PCR lasting 7 to 11 cycles. Each cDNA was tagged by a template-switch adaptor containing 12 random nucleotides. Every sample gave at least 2.5 million paired-end reads containing CDR3. TCRdb reanalysed the 5' RACE reads using MiXCR and keeps one entry per CDR3 protein. The repertoire holds under 1,000,000 distinct CDR3 sequences, with roughly 46% as singletons. The data were obtained in a study of blood T cells in healthy people across ages. Study-level points and caveats: Aged donors had fewer naive CD4+ cells and lower diversity than long-lived donors.

The V and J ends lost 4 bases and 0 bases respectively, with 11 bases between them. The germline V gene has CDR1 MNHNS and CDR2 SASEGT. The CDR3 is 15 residues long. Input material: blood. The receptor's source is an elderly man in good health. The V call is TRBV6-1, the J call TRBJ2-3, with D perhaps matching TRBD1 (5 bases). CDR3 in DNA: TGTGCCAGCAGTGGGCAGGGTTCAAGCACAGATACGCAGTATTTT. Residues: CASSGQGSSTDTQYF.